This T cell receptor beta chain comes out of a study of cytomegalovirus exposure and HLA in healthy donors. Vbeta (60) and Jbeta (13) primers were used in the PCR. The repertoire was sequenced with immunoSEQ multiplex PCR; TCRdb's copy has only in-frame clones and lacks some. This sample has about 120,000 clones, with under 80% found just once. Trimming cost V 0 bases and J 1 base; bases outside gene matches: 5. Germline loops: CDR1 GTSNPN, CDR2 SVGIG (reference sequence). The CDR3 has 15 residues. The V and J genes are TRBV30 and TRBJ2-7; 8 positions agree with TRBD1. The origin of this receptor is a woman between 45 and 65 years old in good health and CMV-seropositive. The sample was PBMCs. The CDR3 here is CAWSVQGTGSYEQYF. For the CDR3, the DNA is TGTGCCTGGAGTGTACAGGGGACAGGTTCCTACGAGCAGTACTTC.